What follows are 17 T cell receptor beta chains derived from one specimen sequenced in a study of cytomegalovirus exposure and HLA in healthy donors. The PCR made use of 60 Vbeta and 13 Jbeta primers. Libraries were prepared by immunoSEQ multiplex PCR; TCRdb keeps only in-frame clonotypes and omits some of them. This sample's table has about 120,000 clones. Material for sequencing was PBMCs. These receptors all stem from a man between 18 and 29 years old in good health and CMV-seronegative.

The chain carries TRBV7-2 and TRBJ2-1; maybe TRBD1 (7 bases). The germline gives CDR1 SGHTA, CDR2 FQGNSA. CDR3 length: 15 amino acids. Trimming took 2 bases from V and 5 from J, leaving 13 bases between them. CDR3 residues: CASSLPDRTNNEQFF. CDR3 bases: TGTGCCAGCAGCTTACCGGACAGGACTAACAATGAGCAGTTCTTC.

V is TRBV28 and J is TRBJ1-1, with D possibly matching TRBD1 (5 bases). Germline assignment: CDR1 MDHEN and CDR2 SYDVKM. V lost 5 bases and J lost 5, with 21 bases in between. This CDR3 contains 16 residues. The CDR3 loop is CASSGGVGEAATEAFF. The DNA of the CDR3 is TGTGCCAGCAGTGGGGGGGTGGGGGAGGCGGCAACTGAAGCTTTCTTT.

The chain is built from TRBV19 and TRBJ1-2, with TRBD1 matching over 8 bases. The junction had 4 bases not matched to a gene; V was cut back by 6 bases and J by 1 base. Per germline, CDR1 LNHDA and CDR2 SQIVND (reference sequence). This CDR3 comprises 14 residues. The CDR3 here is CASRRTGNNYGYTF. In DNA form, the CDR3 reads TGTGCCAGTAGACGGACAGGGAATAACTATGGCTACACCTTC.

V is TRBV7-9 and J is TRBJ2-7, with a tentative D call TRBD2 (6 bases). Trimming shortened V by 1 base and J by 6 bases, and 16 bases separated the two germline ends. The CDR3 totals 15 residues. In germline, CDR1 is SEHNR, CDR2 FQNEAQ (reference sequence). The CDR3 bases are TGTGCCAGCAGCTTAGGGGGGGAGTTTTCAGTCGAGCAGTACTTC. Translation gives CASSLGGEFSVEQYF. Based on the CDR3 plus reference TRBV7-9 and TRBJ2-7, the full variable domain is DTGVSQNPRHKITKRGQNVTFRCDPISEHNRLYWYRQTLGQGPEFLTYFQNEAQLEKSRLLSDRFSAERPKGSFSTLEIQRTEQGDSAMYLCASSLGGEFSVEQYFGPGTRLTVT.

This sequence joins TRBV15 and TRBJ1-2; 7 bases map to TRBD1. V lost 4 bases and J lost 4; bases outside the gene matches: 9. Germline V gene data show CDR1 as LNHNV and CDR2 as YYDKDF (reference sequence). There are 15 residues in the CDR3. In nucleotides, the CDR3 is TGTGCCACCAGCACAGACCTTGACAGGGTCTATGGCTACACCTTC. Protein product: CATSTDLDRVYGYTF.

The chain has TRBV5-6 and TRBJ1-5; 8 bases are a match to TRBD1. This CDR3 has 15 amino acids. CDR1 is SGHDT, CDR2 YYEEEE, per germline. V dropped 3 bases and J dropped 7; count of bases not matched to a gene: 9. CDR3 loop: CASSSGQGAKQPQHF. Written as DNA, the CDR3 is TGTGCCAGCAGCTCAGGACAGGGAGCAAAGCAGCCCCAGCATTTT.

Here the CDR3 reads CASSQDLTPTGGQTEAFF. The CDR3 DNA reads as TGCGCCAGCAGCCAAGATTTAACACCGACAGGGGGACAGACTGAAGCTTTCTTT. The chain joins TRBV4-3 to TRBJ1-1; TRBD1 aligns across 9 bases. The CDR3 has 18 residues. Germline V gene data show CDR1 as LGHNA and CDR2 as YSLEER. V was pared by 0 bases and J by 5 bases, with 13 bases of the junction left unmatched.

The chain uses TRBV28 and TRBJ2-7; 12 bases agree with TRBD2. After removal of 9 bases from V and 0 bases from J, the junction contained 6 bases not matched to a gene. Germline CDR1 and CDR2: MDHEN and SYDVKM. This CDR3 has 15 amino acids. This CDR3 is CASLLAGGSSYEQYF. The CDR3 DNA reads TGTGCCAGTCTACTAGCGGGAGGCTCCTCCTACGAGCAGTACTTC. The full variable domain, with the rest looked up from reference TRBV28 and TRBJ2-7, is DVKVTQSSRYLVKRTGEKVFLECVQDMDHENMFWYRQDPGLGLRLIYFSYDVKMKEKGDIPEGYSVSREKKERFSLILESASTNQTSMYLCASLLAGGSSYEQYFGPGTRLTVT.

The chain carries TRBV28 and TRBJ1-3; 7 nucleotides agree with TRBD1. The CDR3 is 13 amino acids. After removal of 11 bases from V and 4 bases from J, the junction contained 8 bases not matched to a gene. In germline, CDR1 is MDHEN, CDR2 SYDVKM. CDR3 coding DNA: TGTGCCGGTCGACAGGGTCCCGGAAACACCATATATTTT. Translation gives CAGRQGPGNTIYF.

The V and J genes are TRBV7-2 and TRBJ2-5; no clear D gene. The last part of the DNA fits TRBJ2-7 better; the J call may be wrong. The CDR3 sequence is 13 residues long. In germline, CDR1 is SGHTA, CDR2 FQGNSA. The DNA of the CDR3 is TGTGCCAGCAGCTTAGTTATCGGTTACGAGCAGTACTTC. The encoded protein is CASSLVIGYEQYF.

CDR3 coding DNA: TGTGCCAGCAGCCTCAGGGACAGTTCCTACACTGAAGCTTTCTTT. Its protein product is CASSLRDSSYTEAFF. The chain joins TRBV9 to TRBJ1-1; 7 bases map to TRBD1. This CDR3 spans 15 amino acids. The ends lost 4 bases at V and 3 bases at J; junction bases unmatched: 9. CDR1 and CDR2 from the germline V gene are SGDLS and YYNGEE.

The CDR3 DNA reads TGTGCCAAAAGGGCGGCTAGCGACGAGCAGTACTTC. Translating gives CAKRAASDEQYF. The chain links TRBV6-5 to TRBJ2-7, with a possible D match to TRBD2 (6 bases). The CDR3 sequence is 12 residues long. Germline V gene sequence: CDR1 MNHEY, CDR2 SVGAGI. Trimming stripped 10 bases from V and 5 bases from J, with 15 bases between.

The rearrangement uses TRBV28 and TRBJ2-5; TRBD1 aligns across 7 bases. Gene TRBJ2-7 matches the end of the DNA better, so the J call may be wrong. The CDR3 consists of 13 residues. Germline V lookup: CDR1 MDHEN, CDR2 SYDVKM. This CDR3 reads CASSRQGIYEQYF. The CDR3 DNA sequence: TGTGCCAGCAGTCGACAGGGAATCTACGAGCAGTACTTC.

J is TRBJ2-1 and V is TRBV15, with 7 bases lining up with TRBD1. The CDR3 extends over 14 amino acids. With 5 bases clipped from V and 13 bases from J, the junction kept 14 bases outside the gene matches. CDR1 and CDR2 from the germline V gene are LNHNV and YYDKDF (reference sequence). The CDR3, as DNA: TGTGCCACCAGCTCACGATACGGGACAGTAAATCAGTTCTTC. Protein sequence: CATSSRYGTVNQFF.

The chain joins TRBV25-1 to TRBJ1-3, with TRBD1 identical over 7 bases. The germline gives CDR1 MGHDK, CDR2 SYGVNS. The CDR3 totals 15 residues. J gave up 0 bases and V 5 bases, and 4 bases lay outside the gene matches. Here the CDR3 DNA reads TGTGCCAGCAGTCGCGGGACAGCCTCTGGAAACACCATATATTTT. Translating gives CASSRGTASGNTIYF. Full variable domain (outside the CDR3, taken from reference TRBV25-1 and TRBJ1-3): EADIYQTPRYLVIGTGKKITLECSQTMGHDKMYWYQQDPGMELHLIHYSYGVNSTEKGDLSSESTVSRIRTEHFPLTLESARPSHTSQYLCASSRGTASGNTIYFGEGSWLTVV.

The V and J genes are TRBV9 and TRBJ2-5, with a possible D match to TRBD2 (5 bases). The CDR3 contains 15 residues. The V gene's germline CDR1 is SGDLS and CDR2 YYNGEE. Trimming removed 3 bases at V and 1 base at J, with 13 bases between. The CDR3 protein is CASSGLTSGQETQYF. CDR3 DNA: TGTGCCAGCAGCGGACTTACGAGCGGCCAAGAGACCCAGTACTTC.

In DNA form, the CDR3 reads TGCGCCAGCAGCCTGCTGGGACAGGGTGACAATTCACCCCTCCACTTT. Protein: CASSLLGQGDNSPLHF. The V gene is TRBV5-1, the J gene TRBJ1-6; 9 positions agree with TRBD1. Germline-derived CDR1 and CDR2 are SGHRS and YFSETQ. This CDR3 comprises 16 residues. V gave up 4 bases and J gave up 7 bases; unmatched junction bases: 9. Based on the CDR3 plus reference TRBV5-1 and TRBJ1-6, the full variable domain is KAGVTQTPRYLIKTRGQQVTLSCSPISGHRSVSWYQQTPGQGLQFLFEYFSETQRNKGNFPGRFSGRQFSNSRSEMNVSTLELGDSALYLCASSLLGQGDNSPLHFGNGTRLTVT.